At least ten counts were recorded for the clone carrying this TCR beta chain. The antigen remains undetermined. This sample is part of a study of prognosis after radiotherapy for stage I lung cancer. Study-wide background: Non-small cell lung cancer patients at stage I were enrolled between early 2018 and January 2019. Subsequent to radiotherapy, distant metastatic disease emerged in several patients (median around 7 months), whereas about 15 exhibited no significant progression. Overall study results and limits: Once stereotactic body radiation therapy had been given, unique TCR clone counts fell, with a median of roughly 10,000 versus 7,000.

Peripheral blood, about 6 milliliters per draw, was collected at each of two time points. Genomic DNA yielded TCR beta CDR3, amplified by two-round multiplex PCR. The authors ran first-round PCR with primers specific to each TRBV and TRBJ gene. MiXCR was run by TCRdb on the multiplex PCR reads, yielding one entry per CDR3 protein. The sample holds 25,000 to 35,000 distinct CDR3 sequences; about 39% are singletons and the top ten take 15%. The CDR3 spans 16 residues. The V and J ends lost 4 bases and 4 bases respectively, with 17 bases between them. Looked up from germline, CDR1 is SGHKS and CDR2 is YYEKEE (reference sequence).

V is TRBV5-5 and J is TRBJ1-4; D not certain. The material sequenced was PBMCs, taken before or after stereotactic body radiation therapy (not recorded which). This clonotype was sampled from a donor aged 50 or older with non-small cell lung cancer. The CDR3 sequence is CASSPGLGLGNEKLFF. CDR3 DNA sequence: TGTGCCAGCAGCCCCGGGTTGGGGTTGGGTAATGAAAAACTGTTTTTT. The complete variable domain, with remaining parts taken from reference TRBV5-5 and TRBJ1-4, reads DAGVTQSPTHLIKTRGQQVTLRCSPISGHKSVSWYQQVLGQGPQFIFQYYEKEERGRGNFPDRFSARQFPNYSSELNVNALLLGDSALYLCASSPGLGLGNEKLFFGSGTQLSVL.